The clone carrying this TCR beta chain occurred a few times. Data came from immunoSEQ multiplex PCR; TCRdb stores just in-frame clones and leaves some out. This sample has 30,000 to 35,000 clones, with 60% to 85% found just once. Looked up from germline, CDR1 is MNHNY and CDR2 is SVGAGI (reference sequence). This CDR3 has 16 residues. V lost 0 bases and J lost 0, with 12 bases in between. These data are taken from a study of OX40 agonist ivuxolimab in advanced cancers. Blood got drawn at baseline, again on cycle 4 day 1, and then on cycle 7 day 1. This rearrangement joins TRBV6-6 to TRBJ2-7; D is ambiguous. The TCR originated in an adult with an advanced solid tumor such as melanoma, head and neck, liver or kidney cancer. Source: CD4+ or CD8+ T cells sorted from blood, taken in a trial of the OX40 agonist ivuxolimab. The CDR3 here is CASSYSISASSYEQYF. CDR3 DNA: TGTGCCAGCAGTTACTCAATAAGCGCGAGCTCCTACGAGCAGTACTTC.